This TCR beta chain was profiled in a study of cytomegalovirus exposure and HLA in healthy donors. The PCR made use of 60 Vbeta and 13 Jbeta primers. Assay used: immunoSEQ multiplex PCR; TCRdb lists only in-frame clones, some missing. The sample lists 55,000 to 65,000 clones, around 81% occurring once. This clone appeared a single time. Germline V gene sequence: CDR1 SNHLY, CDR2 FYNNEI. The CDR3 runs 14 residues. V lost 8 bases and J 3 bases, leaving 17 bases between the germline ends. The TCR comes from a male donor in good health and CMV-seronegative. Sequenced sample: PBMCs. The J gene is TRBJ2-7, the V gene TRBV2; D is possibly TRBD1 (6 bases). CDR3 DNA sequence: TGTGCCAGCCGAAGTGCGGACAGTTACTACGAGCAGTACTTC. The encoded protein is CASRSADSYYEQYF. The full variable domain, in which reference TRBV2 and TRBJ2-7 provide the parts outside the CDR3, is EPEVTQTPSHQVTQMGQEVILRCVPISNHLYFYWYRQILGQKVEFLVSFYNNEISEKSEIFDDQFSVERPDGSNFTLKIRSTKLEDSAMYFCASRSADSYYEQYFGPGTRLTVT.